The 10 T cell receptor beta chains below all came from one sample that was sequenced in a study of response to subunit inactivated influenza vaccine (dated by TCRdb to 2016 to 2019). The method behind the library was RT-PCR. Instrument on record: Illumina HiSeq 2500. TCRdb ran its own pipeline on the public reads, namely fastp trimming at Q25 and MiXCR clone calling, and kept in-frame beta chains. Each entry is one CDR3 protein sequence, shown with its most common DNA and genes. The sample contains some 540,000 distinct CDR3 sequences, around a quarter of them found a single time. The top ten clonotypes cover 2.5% to 3% of the sample. These data also featured in a second study, about T cells expressing NK-cell markers. As the second study states: The TCR beta cDNA libraries were made using 5'RACE template switching, a step that added both a universal primer site and unique molecular identifiers.

This specimen was CD4+ T cells sorted from PBMCs, taken 11 to 12 days after vaccination. Receptors originate from a man aged 45-60 years who received an inactivated influenza vaccine. Donor details come from another sample of the same person, matched by shared clones.

The chain carries TRBV6-1 and TRBJ2-3; 8 positions match TRBD2. Trimming took 5 bases from V and 7 from J; bases not matched to a gene: 8. This CDR3 has 14 amino acids. Germline values: CDR1 MNHNS, CDR2 SASEGT. The CDR3 DNA reads as TGTGCCAGCAGTCCCAGCGGGAGTGTGAATACGCAGTATTTT. As protein: CASSPSGSVNTQYF.

This chain joins TRBV7-2 and TRBJ2-5, with a weak D call TRBD2 (7 bases). The V gene lost 5 bases and the J gene lost 5 bases, with 18 bases spanning the gap. This CDR3 comprises 15 residues. Per the germline V gene, CDR1 is SGHTA and CDR2 is FQGNSA. CDR3 in amino acids: CASSKGGGIDETQYF. CDR3 DNA sequence: TGTGCCAGCAGCAAGGGGGGGGGAATAGACGAGACCCAGTACTTC. Supplemented by reference TRBV7-2 and TRBJ2-5, the full variable domain reads GAGVSQSPSNKVTEKGKDVELRCDPISGHTALYWYRQSLGQGLEFLIYFQGNSAPDKSGLPSDRFSAERTGGSVSTLTIQRTQQEDSAVYLCASSKGGGIDETQYFGPGTRLLVL.

The chain has TRBV6-2 or TRBV6-3 and TRBJ2-7, with D perhaps TRBD1 (5 bases). The CDR3 spans 17 residues. With 2 bases removed from V and 2 bases from J, the gap between germline ends came to 19 bases. The germline CDR1 and CDR2 sequences are MNHEY and SVGEGT. CDR3 residues: CASSYPTAGLTAYEQYF. The CDR3 DNA follows: TGTGCCAGCAGTTACCCCACAGCAGGGCTCACAGCCTACGAGCAGTACTTC.

This clonotype was detected only a few times. CDR3: CSASHGTSEAFF. The CDR3 region has the DNA TGCAGTGCTAGTCATGGGACTAGTGAAGCTTTCTTT. The chain has TRBV20-1 and TRBJ1-1; perhaps TRBD1 as D (5 bases). Trimming left V 3 bases short and J 7 bases short, with 12 bases between. The CDR3 length is 12 residues. Germline V gene data show CDR1 as DFQATT and CDR2 as SNEGSKA (reference sequence).

The gene calls are TRBV25-1 and TRBJ2-7; D assignment may be TRBD1 or TRBD2 (5 bases each). The CDR3 loop spans 13 amino acids. V lost 6 bases to trimming and J lost 5 bases, with 14 bases between them. Germline CDR1 MGHDK, CDR2 SYGVNS. The CDR3 reads CASRGQTTDEQYF. The CDR3 coding sequence is TGTGCCAGCAGGGGGCAGACTACCGACGAGCAGTACTTC.

The chain joins TRBV5-4 to TRBJ2-5, with D unresolved. Germline CDR1 is SGHNT and CDR2 is YYREEE (reference sequence). With 4 bases removed from V and 3 bases from J, the gap between germline ends came to 7 bases. This CDR3 is 12 amino acids long. The CDR3 DNA is TGTGCCAGCAGCCCCAATAAAGAGACCCAGTACTTC. Translating it yields CASSPNKETQYF.

Ten or more counts support this clonotype. The V and J genes are TRBV6-5 and TRBJ1-1; D not certain. Germline values: CDR1 MNHEY, CDR2 SVGAGI. Deletions cut 2 bases from V and 1 base from J, with 11 bases between. The CDR3 contains 15 residues. The CDR3 nucleotides read TGTGCCAGCAGTTACGGCCGGGAGCGGAACACTGAAGCTTTCTTT. It yields the protein CASSYGRERNTEAFF.

In the case of this clonotype: At one boundary the junction diverges from the germline segment, which might be a read error. The V gene is TRBV28, the J gene TRBJ2-7; 8 nucleotides line up with TRBD2. This CDR3 is built from 12 residues. Germline CDR1 is MDHEN and CDR2 is SYDVKM. The CDR3 nucleotides read TGTGCCAGCAGTTTAAGGGCGGGGGGCTCCCACTTC. It yields the protein CASSLRAGGSHF.

There are a few counts of this clonotype. The chain links TRBV7-2 to TRBJ1-3, with 8 bases that match TRBD1. The CDR3 runs 16 residues. V lost 3 bases to trimming and J lost 0 bases; unmatched junction nucleotides: 4. Germline values: CDR1 SGHTA, CDR2 FQGNSA. The CDR3 sequence: CASSLGQARSGNTIYF. The CDR3 DNA follows: TGTGCCAGCAGCTTGGGACAGGCCCGCTCTGGAAACACCATATATTTT.

This chain uses TRBV9 with TRBJ2-3; TRBD2 is a possible D gene (6 bases). CDR3 length: 16 residues. Deletions cut 3 bases from V and 2 bases from J, with 16 bases between. The germline V gene encodes CDR1 SGDLS and CDR2 YYNGEE. The CDR3 spells CASSASGGSDTDTQYF. In DNA form, the CDR3 reads TGTGCCAGCAGCGCCAGTGGAGGGTCTGACACAGATACGCAGTATTTT.